This is a list of T cell receptor beta chains from one sample in a study of CD8 T cells in ankylosing spondylitis. TCRdb used MiXCR to reprocess the 5' RACE reads, holding one entry per CDR3 protein. The sample consists of about 700,000 distinct CDR3 sequences, around 20% of them appearing once. Sample: blood, either unsorted or a sorted T cell fraction (not recorded which). All receptors come from a male donor with ankylosing spondylitis. CDR3s include the opening cysteine and the closing phenylalanine or tryptophan. A D gene is named only where the DNA matches it firmly. Part of the rows lack a size; the others show once, few, many or a class for expanded clones.

CASSRTGALGETQYF,TGTGCCAGCAGCCGGACAGGGGCCTTAGGGGAGACCCAGTACTTC,many,TRBD1,TRBV12-3/TRBV12-4,TRBJ2-5
CASKVEANTGELFF,TGTGCTAGTAAAGTAGAGGCCAACACCGGGGAGCTGTTTTTT,few,NA,TRBV12-5,TRBJ2-2
CASSSTGEGETQYF,TGTGCCAGCAGTTCCACAGGGGAGGGGGAGACCCAGTACTTC,NA,NA,TRBV6-5,TRBJ2-5
CASSLLPYPLSTDTQYF,TGTGCCAGCAGTTTATTACCTTATCCTCTTAGCACAGATACGCAGTATTTT,few,NA,TRBV27,TRBJ2-3
CSARDRGPNTDTQYF,TGCAGTGCTAGAGACAGGGGCCCCAACACAGATACGCAGTATTTT,few,NA,TRBV20-1,TRBJ2-3
CASSPTSGVTDTQYF,TGCGCCAGCAGCCCGACTAGCGGGGTCACAGATACGCAGTATTTT,few,TRBD2,TRBV5-1,TRBJ2-3
CASRSDGGDEQYF,TGTGCCAGCAGAAGCGACGGGGGGGACGAGCAGTACTTC,few,TRBD2,TRBV2,TRBJ2-7
CSASPGTLYEQYF,TGCAGTGCTAGCCCCGGGACTCTCTACGAGCAGTACTTC,NA,NA,TRBV20-1,TRBJ2-7
CSVGLAGDPADTQYF,TGCAGCGTTGGACTAGCGGGGGACCCCGCAGATACGCAGTATTTT,few,TRBD2,TRBV29-1,TRBJ2-3
CASSLGEVREHYYNEQFF,TGTGCCAGCAGCTTGGGAGAAGTGAGGGAGCATTACTACAATGAGCAGTTCTTC,few,NA,TRBV5-5,TRBJ2-1
CASSHYKGGSQEPQYF,TGTGCCAGCAGCCACTACAAAGGGGGCAGTCAAGAGCCCCAGTACTTC,few,TRBD1,TRBV4-2,TRBJ2-5
CASSKEGGPSEGWEQYF,TGTGCCAGCAGCAAAGAAGGTGGGCCAAGCGAGGGTTGGGAGCAGTACTTC,NA,NA,TRBV21-1,TRBJ2-7
CASSQDRITHYGYTF,TGCGCCAGCAGCCAAGATCGAATCACTCACTATGGCTACACCTTC,many,NA,TRBV4-1,TRBJ1-2
CASSLNRGGASTDTQYF,TGTGCCAGCAGTTTGAACCGCGGGGGGGCTAGCACAGATACGCAGTATTTT,few,TRBD2,TRBV12-3/TRBV12-4,TRBJ2-3
CAISAGGTYNEQFF,TGTGCCATCAGTGCCGGGGGAACCTACAATGAGCAGTTCTTC,few,NA,TRBV10-3,TRBJ2-1
CASGLTGSTEAFF,TGTGCCAGTGGACTCACGGGGAGCACTGAAGCTTTCTTT,few,NA,TRBV12-3/TRBV12-4,TRBJ1-1
CSASDGQGYNEQFF,TGCAGTGCTAGTGATGGACAGGGGTACAATGAGCAGTTCTTC,NA,TRBD1,TRBV20-1,TRBJ2-1
CSVVLRGSYEQYF,TGCAGCGTTGTACTCAGGGGGTCCTACGAGCAGTACTTC,NA,TRBD1,TRBV29-1,TRBJ2-7
CAISESEGGSPDIQYF,TGTGCCATCAGTGAGTCGGAGGGCGGGAGCCCGGACATTCAGTACTTC,few,TRBD2,TRBV10-3,TRBJ2-4
CASSLSPARTDTQYF,TGCGCCAGCAGCTTGTCCCCAGCGCGCACAGATACGCAGTATTTT,once,NA,TRBV5-1,TRBJ2-3
CASSPYPGDRAYEQYF,TGCGCCAGCAGCCCCTATCCCGGGGACAGGGCCTACGAGCAGTACTTC,NA,TRBD1,TRBV4-1,TRBJ2-7
CASSLSPAGAKNIQYF,TGCGCCAGCAGCCTCTCCCCGGCGGGCGCCAAAAACATTCAGTACTTC,NA,NA,TRBV4-3,TRBJ2-4
CASSSGTKRVEAFF,TGTGCCAGCAGCTCGGGGACTAAGCGGGTTGAAGCTTTCTTT,once,NA,TRBV7-9,TRBJ1-1
CASTISGGYNEQFF,TGTGCCAGCACCATTAGCGGGGGGTACAATGAGCAGTTCTTC,many,TRBD2,TRBV5-6,TRBJ2-1
CSAIPRQVSYNQPQHF,TGCAGTGCTATCCCCCGACAGGTTTCTTACAATCAGCCCCAGCATTTT,NA,NA,TRBV20-1,TRBJ1-5
CASSLVGGGTYNEQFF,TGTGCCAGCAGCTTAGTCGGGGGAGGGACCTACAATGAGCAGTTCTTC,NA,TRBD2,TRBV7-6,TRBJ2-1
CASSYSPRGTSGNTIYF,TGTGCCAGCAGTTACTCCCCCAGGGGGACCTCTGGAAACACCATATATTTT,NA,TRBD1,TRBV6-5,TRBJ1-3
CASSLTRTGNSPLHF,TGTGCCAGCAGTTTAACACGGACAGGGAATTCACCCCTCCACTTT,many,TRBD1,TRBV12-3/TRBV12-4,TRBJ1-6
CASSYPVHGYTF,TGTGCCAGCAGTTATCCCGTTCATGGCTACACCTTC,few,NA,TRBV12-3/TRBV12-4,TRBJ1-2
CSARGLAAYYEQYF,TGCAGTGCCCGCGGACTAGCGGCCTATTACGAGCAGTACTTC,few,TRBD2,TRBV20-1,TRBJ2-7
CASSSRGHEQFF,TGTGCCAGCTCATCCAGGGGTCATGAGCAGTTCTTC,NA,NA,TRBV18,TRBJ2-1
CSATSGSSYNEQFF,TGCAGTGCTACCTCTGGGAGCTCCTACAATGAGCAGTTCTTC,few,NA,TRBV20-1,TRBJ2-1
CASSTPTSGGTYNEQFF,TGTGCCAGCAGCACCCCGACTAGCGGGGGTACCTACAATGAGCAGTTCTTC,few,TRBD2,TRBV13,TRBJ2-1
CASRPADSYSNQPQHF,TGTGCCAGCAGACCCGCCGACAGTTATAGCAATCAGCCCCAGCATTTT,NA,NA,TRBV12-3/TRBV12-4,TRBJ1-5
CASSVGYETQYF,TGTGCCAGCAGCGTGGGGTACGAGACCCAGTACTTC,few,NA,TRBV5-6,TRBJ2-5
CASSTRGTESSYEQYF,TGTGCCAGCAGCACCCGTGGGACAGAGTCCTCCTACGAGCAGTACTTC,NA,TRBD1,TRBV6-2/TRBV6-3,TRBJ2-7
CASSGMGGVNTGELFF,TGTGCCAGCAGTGGAATGGGGGGAGTCAACACCGGGGAGCTGTTTTTT,NA,NA,TRBV2,TRBJ2-2
CASSRRTGFDEQYF,TGCGCCAGCAGCCGGCGGACAGGGTTCGACGAGCAGTACTTC,NA,TRBD1,TRBV5-1,TRBJ2-7
CASSLLTVDQPQHF,TGTGCCAGCAGCTTATTGACAGTGGATCAGCCCCAGCATTTT,few,NA,TRBV7-8,TRBJ1-5
CASSQEAGNEQFF,TGCGCCAGCAGCCAAGAGGCTGGCAATGAGCAGTTCTTC,few,NA,TRBV4-3,TRBJ2-1
CASSVLQGGGGYTF,TGTGCCAGCAGCGTACTGCAGGGTGGAGGTGGCTACACCTTC,NA,NA,TRBV9,TRBJ1-2
CASSALYNEQFF,TGTGCCAGCAGTGCCCTCTACAATGAGCAGTTCTTC,few,NA,TRBV25-1,TRBJ2-1
CASSLGAGGSHSPLHF,TGTGCCAGCAGCTTAGGGGCAGGGGGCTCTCATTCACCCCTCCACTTT,NA,TRBD1,TRBV11-2,TRBJ1-6
CSAPRDRGAGQPQHF,TGCAGTGCTCCCCGGGACAGGGGCGCGGGTCAGCCCCAGCATTTT,NA,TRBD1,TRBV20-1,TRBJ1-5
CASRSEGASLTEAFF,TGTGCCAGCAGATCTGAGGGGGCGAGCCTCACTGAAGCTTTCTTT,few,TRBD1,TRBV2,TRBJ1-1
CASSRRGSGSQETQYF,TGCGCCAGCAGCCGGAGGGGTAGCGGGAGCCAAGAGACCCAGTACTTC,NA,TRBD2,TRBV5-1,TRBJ2-5
CASSQGGRSNEKLFF,TGTGCCAGCAGCCAAGGGGGAAGATCTAATGAAAAACTGTTTTTT,NA,NA,TRBV7-2,TRBJ1-4
CASSYGTESTDTQYF,TGTGCCAGCAGTTACGGGACGGAGAGCACAGATACGCAGTATTTT,NA,NA,TRBV6-5,TRBJ2-3
CASRGRNSGNTIYF,TGTGCCAGCAGGGGACGGAACTCTGGAAACACCATATATTTT,few,NA,TRBV12-3/TRBV12-4,TRBJ1-3
CASSDGQASGNTIYF,TGTGCCAGCAGCGACGGACAGGCCTCTGGAAACACCATATATTTT,few,TRBD1,TRBV9,TRBJ1-3
CSVVSGELFF,TGCAGCGTTGTTTCCGGGGAGCTGTTTTTT,few,NA,TRBV29-1,TRBJ2-2
CSARGSGRPYNEQFF,TGCAGTGCTCGGGGTAGCGGGAGGCCTTACAATGAGCAGTTCTTC,few,TRBD2,TRBV20-1,TRBJ2-1
CASSGGQGVTDTQYF,TGTGCCAGCAGCGGAGGACAGGGGGTCACAGATACGCAGTATTTT,NA,TRBD1,TRBV2,TRBJ2-3
CASSPRGRRGANVLTF,TGTGCCAGCAGCCCGCGAGGGAGGCGGGGGGCCAACGTCCTGACTTTC,NA,NA,TRBV3-1,TRBJ2-6